The sequence of this T cell receptor beta chain was determined in a study of neurological immune-mediated disorders (dated by TCRdb to between 2019 and 2020). At the level of the whole study: Using UMI-based sequencing, the study compared peripheral blood TCR-beta repertoires from patients with HTLV-I-associated myelopathy (HAM/TSP), patients with multiple sclerosis, and healthy controls. The roughly 100 TCR-beta libraries included longitudinal samples, technical triplicates and paired sorted CD4+ and CD8+ T-cell subsets alongside PBMC samples. The cohort was made up of some 70 subjects, consisting of 15 or so HAM/TSP patients, about 34 multiple sclerosis patients and about 20 healthy controls.

In the germline V gene (reference sequence), CDR1 corresponds to SGHNT and CDR2 to YYREEE. The cysteine opens and the phenylalanine closes a CDR3 of 16 amino acids. Only the CDR3 region is kept as DNA, spanning 48 bases read in frame from base 1. Relative to germline, V is missing 3 bases and J is missing 7 bases, with 6 bases of the junction outside any gene match. Unsorted PBMC libraries were generated from 2 million PBMCs stored in RNAlater at -80 °C until RNA extraction. Peripheral blood underwent Ficoll-Hypaque density gradient centrifugation to isolate PBMCs, which were then cryopreserved in liquid nitrogen. cDNA was synthesized by template-switch 5'RACE using a primer carrying a 10-nucleotide random unique molecular identifier by which each TCR transcript was tagged. Every sequencing run yielded over 170 million TCR-beta sequences covering 15-18 subjects. The RNeasy kit was used for extraction of total RNA. Using the KAPA Real-time Library Amplification kit, TCR-beta VDJ regions were amplified with primers for the TCR constant region and the 5'RACE anchor. A first PCR added sample indexes and Illumina adaptors, after which a second PCR increased the library yield. After Ampure bead purification, the TCR product of roughly 650 bp was size-selected on a 2% E-gel SizeSelection system. Before pooling, library quality was assessed on a Bioanalyzer, concentration was determined with Qubit, and library quantification was performed with the Kapa Library Quantification kit. An Illumina HiSeq 2500 was used to sequence the libraries paired-end at 2 x 150 bp. To increase sequence diversity, roughly 24-32% phiX was spiked into each library pool. For the original study's pipeline: Quality-filtered reads were processed with the UMI-based MiGEC pipeline, which removed over 85% of raw TCR sequences during error correction. IMGT germline references were used for alignment of VDJ genes, and clonotypes were defined by a unique CDR3 amino acid sequence together with V-J genes. VDJtools evaluated clonal expansion, Shannon diversity and CDR3 relatedness (CalcPairwiseDistances, ClusterSamples); CLCbio workbench built phylogenetic trees. Clones with at least 8 unique UMIs were defined as expanded, with this threshold being based on coefficient-of-variation modelling across technical triplicates. TCRdb applied fastp at Q25 and MiXCR to the public reads, then kept only in-frame beta chains. Records with the same CDR3 protein are collapsed into one entry carrying the most frequent genes and DNA. The authors' filters were not applied to this entry. The table for this sample lists approximately 23,000 distinct CDR3 sequences; more than 9% of them were counted only once. The ten largest clones represent less than 25% of the sample.

What the work shows at the level of the full study, not this receptor alone: The highest TCR clonal expansion was observed in HAM/TSP patients, whereas the lowest was observed in MS patients, even when compared with healthy controls. Expanded clones from different subjects shared no identical CDR3 amino acid sequences, which suggests that TCR-beta repertoires were private in all groups.

This clonotype was seen ten or more times. What antigen it recognizes has not been identified. Base qualities were left out, and no much larger clone turns up one base away. The sequenced material came from PBMCs. The sequence is built from TRBV5-4 and TRBJ2-2, with TRBD2 matching 13 junction bases. The receptor comes from a woman aged 55-70 years with HTLV-1-associated myelopathy (HAM/TSP). The DNA is as follows: TGTGCCAGCAGCTACGGACTAGCGGGGGTTGTCGGGGAGCTGTTTTTT. It translates as CASSYGLAGVVGELFF.